These 4 T cell receptor beta chains share one sample of origin, sequenced in a study of cytomegalovirus exposure and HLA in healthy donors. This table comes from immunoSEQ multiplex PCR, and its TCRdb copy is limited to in-frame clones, with some not included. The table includes under 400,000 clones, roughly 85% detected once. Sample: PBMCs. The source of these receptors is a woman between 18 and 29 years old in good health and CMV-seronegative.

This chain joins TRBV10-2 and TRBJ1-2; D is unclear. Germline V gene lookup returns CDR1 WSHSY and CDR2 SAAADI. The CDR3 sequence is 12 residues long. Trimming stripped 8 bases from V and 2 bases from J, with 9 bases between. The CDR3 protein is CASRGSNYGYTF. The CDR3, as DNA: TGCGCCAGCCGAGGCAGCAACTATGGCTACACCTTC.

This clone appeared a few times. V is TRBV9 and J is TRBJ1-5, with no clear D. There are 14 residues in the CDR3. V lost 3 bases and J 0 bases, leaving 7 bases between the germline ends. Germline V gives CDR1 SGDLS, CDR2 YYNGEE. The CDR3 region has the DNA TGTGCCAGCAGCGCCGGAGATAGCAATCAGCCCCAGCATTTT. Translation: CASSAGDSNQPQHF.

The chain uses TRBV7-2 and TRBJ2-5; the match to TRBD1 covers 7 bases. V lost 3 bases and J lost 5; bases outside the gene matches: 6. The V gene's germline CDR1 is SGHTA and CDR2 FQGNSA. The CDR3 runs 14 residues. The CDR3 loop is CASSLPRGRETQYF. CDR3 in DNA: TGTGCCAGCAGCTTGCCAAGGGGGCGCGAGACCCAGTACTTC.

The chain is built from TRBV28 and TRBJ2-1; D is perhaps TRBD1 (7 bases). The germline V and J ends were trimmed by 5 bases and 16 bases, with 21 bases remaining between them. CDR3 length equals 13 residues. CDR1 is MDHEN and CDR2 is SYDVKM in the germline V gene. In DNA, the CDR3 is TGTGCCAGCAGTGTGGGCAGGGGGGATTTTGCTTTCTTC. It translates to CASSVGRGDFAFF.